One sample yielded the 26 T cell receptor beta chains listed below, sequenced in a study of blood T cell repertoires in COVID-19. Assay: immunoSEQ multiplex PCR; the TCRdb copy retains only in-frame clones and omits some. The sample carries about 300,000 clones, 90% recorded once. Sequencing was carried out using PBMCs or T cells enriched from blood (not recorded which). The receptor set was obtained from a woman in her twenties or thirties who had recovered from COVID-19.

This clone was counted a single time. This sequence joins TRBV27 and TRBJ2-7, with D perhaps matching TRBD2 (6 bases). The CDR3 runs 13 residues. V lost 6 bases and J lost 3, with 12 bases in between. Germline V lookup: CDR1 MNHEY, CDR2 SMNVEV (reference sequence). CDR3 DNA sequence: TGTGCCAGCAGACGGGGCGGGAACTACGAGCAGTACTTC. Translation gives CASRRGGNYEQYF.

Concerning this clone itself: Additional DNA sequences in this sample encode the identical CDR3. The chain joins TRBV18 to TRBJ1-1; D unresolved. CDR1 is KGHSH, CDR2 LQKENI, per germline. The CDR3 loop spans 14 amino acids. Trimming removed 2 bases at V and 1 base at J, with 8 bases between. CDR3 in amino acids: CASSPGQANTEAFF. CDR3 bases: TGTGCCAGCTCACCAGGGCAGGCGAACACTGAAGCTTTCTTT.

This clone was picked up one time. The chain links TRBV4-1 to TRBJ2-5, with D unclear. Germline V CDR1 and CDR2: MGHRA, YSYEKL. V lost 1 base to trimming and J lost 4 bases, with 10 bases between them. The CDR3 sequence is 14 residues long. CDR3 protein: CASSQVIFVETQYF. In nucleotides, the CDR3 is TGCGCCAGCAGCCAAGTTATATTCGTAGAGACCCAGTACTTC.

The chain employs TRBV4-2 and TRBJ1-2, with a possible D match to TRBD1 (6 bases). Germline CDR1 and CDR2: LGHNA and YNFKEQ. The CDR3 extends over 15 amino acids. V shed 0 bases and J shed 4 bases, with 12 bases lying between them. CDR3 coding DNA: TGTGCCAGCAGCCAAGAGGCAGGGGAGGGCTATGGCTACACCTTC. Translated: CASSQEAGEGYGYTF.

The rearrangement uses TRBV28 and TRBJ1-1; no clear D. V lost 6 bases to trimming and J lost 0 bases, with 8 bases between them. Looked up from germline, CDR1 is MDHEN and CDR2 is SYDVKM. The CDR3 runs 13 residues. CDR3: CASSLGVNTEAFF. As DNA, the CDR3 is TGTGCCAGCAGCCTGGGAGTGAACACTGAAGCTTTCTTT. Full variable domain (outside the CDR3, taken from reference TRBV28 and TRBJ1-1): DVKVTQSSRYLVKRTGEKVFLECVQDMDHENMFWYRQDPGLGLRLIYFSYDVKMKEKGDIPEGYSVSREKKERFSLILESASTNQTSMYLCASSLGVNTEAFFGQGTRLTVV.

This sequence joins TRBV9 and TRBJ2-5, with TRBD2 matching 11 bases. The CDR3 totals 15 residues. Germline trimming cut 4 bases from V and 2 bases from J; bases unmatched to any gene: 4. CDR1 is SGDLS, CDR2 YYNGEE, per germline. CDR3 in DNA: TGTGCCAGCAGCTCCAGACTAGCGGGGCAAGAGACCCAGTACTTC. Translation: CASSSRLAGQETQYF.

The gene calls are TRBV29-1 and TRBJ1-1; D is unresolved. V was trimmed by 4 bases and J by 2 bases, leaving 11 bases between them. CDR3 length equals 13 residues. Germline V lookup: CDR1 SQVTM, CDR2 ANQGSEA. The CDR3: CSVGLQLNTEAFF. The DNA of the CDR3 is TGCAGCGTTGGACTCCAACTTAACACTGAAGCTTTCTTT.

The genes are TRBV19 and TRBJ2-7, with D unresolved. Looked up from germline, CDR1 is LNHDA and CDR2 is SQIVND (reference sequence). The CDR3 loop spans 12 amino acids. V was shortened by 6 bases and J by 4 bases, with 10 bases between the two germline ends. In DNA, the CDR3 is TGTGCCAGTAGCTTCGACTCGTACGAGCAGTACTTC. Encoded protein: CASSFDSYEQYF.

The genes are TRBV28 and TRBJ1-6; the D is unclear. The CDR3 consists of 14 residues. CDR1 MDHEN and CDR2 SYDVKM come from the germline V gene. V was trimmed by 5 bases and J by 5 bases, leaving 10 bases between them. The CDR3 loop reads CASSPVSNNSPLHF. DNA for the CDR3: TGTGCCAGCAGTCCCGTTAGCAATAATTCACCCCTCCACTTT.

A single count supports this clone. This rearrangement joins TRBV4-3 to TRBJ1-6; 7 bases agree with TRBD1. The V gene's germline CDR1 is LGHNA and CDR2 YSLEER. J lost 4 bases, V lost 4 bases, and 7 bases had no gene match. The CDR3 is made up of 16 amino acids. The CDR3 loop is CASSLDRDYYNSPLHF. DNA of the CDR3: TGCGCCAGCAGCCTAGACAGGGATTATTATAATTCACCCCTCCACTTT.

In nucleotides, the CDR3 is TGTGCCACCAGCCCGGGGAGGGGACAGCCCCAGCATTTT. Amino acids: CATSPGRGQPQHF. The chain couples TRBV24-1 to TRBJ1-5; D possibly corresponds to TRBD1 (5 bases). CDR3 length equals 13 residues. Germline V gene sequence: CDR1 KGHDR, CDR2 SFDVKD. V was pared by 7 bases and J by 7 bases, with 13 bases between.

The chain recombines TRBV7-2 with TRBJ2-5; 7 nucleotides line up with TRBD1. The germline V gene encodes CDR1 SGHTA and CDR2 FQGNSA. The CDR3 runs 15 residues. The trim removed 0 bases at V and 5 bases at J, leaving 6 bases unmatched. The DNA of the CDR3 is TGTGCCAGCAGCTTAGCGGCAGGGGGTTTGGAGACCCAGTACTTC. Protein product: CASSLAAGGLETQYF.

The rearrangement links TRBV7-3 to TRBJ2-2; maybe TRBD1 (7 bases). CDR3 length equals 15 residues. V dropped 4 bases and J dropped 5 bases, with 14 bases sitting between them. The V gene's germline CDR1 is SGHTA and CDR2 FQGTGA. The CDR3 DNA reads as TGTGCCAGCAGCTACTTGGCAGGGGGGACCGGGGAGCTGTTTTTT. The encoded protein is CASSYLAGGTGELFF. Supplemented by reference TRBV7-3 and TRBJ2-2, the full variable domain reads GAGVSQTPSNKVTEKGKYVELRCDPISGHTALYWYRQSLGQGPEFLIYFQGTGAADDSGLPNDRFFAVRPEGSVSTLKIQRTERGDSAVYLCASSYLAGGTGELFFGEGSRLTVL.

A few counts support this clone. The gene calls are TRBV4-3 and TRBJ2-7; 10 nucleotides line up with TRBD1. There are 15 residues in the CDR3. The germline V gene has CDR1 LGHNA and CDR2 YSLEER. V lost 2 bases, J lost 4 bases, and 5 bases stayed unmatched. The CDR3 spells CASSQSGTGEYEQYF. In nucleotides, the CDR3 is TGCGCCAGCAGCCAATCCGGGACAGGGGAATACGAGCAGTACTTC.

The V gene is TRBV28, the J gene TRBJ2-7; maybe TRBD1 (7 bases). Trimming took off 2 bases at V and 3 bases at J, with 14 bases between the two ends. CDR1 MDHEN and CDR2 SYDVKM come from the germline V gene. This CDR3 is 15 amino acids long. The CDR3 coding sequence is TGTGCCAGCAGTTTAGTGGGTCAGGGGGGCTACGAGCAGTACTTC. This encodes CASSLVGQGGYEQYF.

The V call is TRBV6-4, the J call TRBJ2-1; TRBD2 agrees at 12 bases. This CDR3 is built from 19 residues. Germline V gene sequence: CDR1 MRHNA, CDR2 SNTAGT. With 3 bases clipped from V and 0 bases from J, the junction kept 9 bases outside the gene matches. CDR3 sequence (DNA): TGTGCCAGCAGTGATACCGGGACTAGCGGGTATAGCTCCTACAATGAGCAGTTCTTC. Protein sequence: CASSDTGTSGYSSYNEQFF.

The chain employs TRBV5-1 and TRBJ2-5, with TRBD2 matching 13 bases. The CDR3 runs to 19 residues. Germline CDR1 and CDR2: SGHRS and YFSETQ. The junction had 15 bases not matched to a gene; V was cut back by 5 bases and J by 2 bases. The CDR3 nucleotides read TGCGCCAGCAGTCCACTCACGCTACCGGGACTAGCGGGACAAGAGACCCAGTACTTC. Encoded protein: CASSPLTLPGLAGQETQYF.

The chain uses TRBV5-4 and TRBJ2-7, with no clear D. The germline V gene has CDR1 SGHNT and CDR2 YYREEE (reference sequence). Deletions cut 4 bases from V and 7 bases from J, with 12 bases between. The CDR3 consists of 12 residues. The CDR3 loop reads CASSKTRNEQYF. In nucleotides, the CDR3 is TGTGCCAGCAGCAAAACGCGCAATGAGCAGTACTTC.

This sequence joins TRBV30 and TRBJ2-6; D is possibly TRBD1 (5 bases). V lost 1 base, J lost 0 bases, and 7 bases lay in between. The CDR3 has 15 amino acids. Germline V CDR1 and CDR2: GTSNPN, SVGIG (reference sequence). The CDR3 here is CAWSGQFSGANVLTF. The CDR3 DNA is TGTGCCTGGAGTGGACAGTTCTCTGGGGCCAACGTCCTGACTTTC.

In this sample, this clone turned up once. In nucleotides, the CDR3 is TGCGCCAGCAGCCAAGAAATTGGGGACAGGGTCCATGAGCAGTTCTTC. Translation: CASSQEIGDRVHEQFF. The chain employs TRBV4-1 and TRBJ2-1, with 9 bases lining up with TRBD1. The length of the CDR3 is 16 residues. Trimming cost V 0 bases and J 8 bases; bases outside gene matches: 8. Looked up from germline, CDR1 is MGHRA and CDR2 is YSYEKL.

J is TRBJ2-1 and V is TRBV12-3 or TRBV12-4, with D possibly being TRBD1 (6 bases). V shed 7 bases and J shed 10 bases, with 11 bases lying between them. This CDR3 has 11 residues. Here the CDR3 DNA reads TGTGCCAGCACCCTTGGGGGCGAGCAGTTCTTC. Translating it yields CASTLGGEQFF.

The chain's CDR3 is CATSRDGTGSYEQYF. The DNA for the CDR3 is TGTGCCACCAGCAGAGATGGCACAGGGAGCTACGAGCAGTACTTC. The chain links TRBV15 to TRBJ2-7; TRBD1 might be the D (6 bases). CDR3 size: 15 residues. V was pared by 0 bases and J by 3 bases, with 12 bases between. Germline-derived CDR1 and CDR2 are LNHNV and YYDKDF (reference sequence). The whole variable domain, remainder taken from reference TRBV15 and TRBJ2-7, is DAMVIQNPRYQVTQFGKPVTLSCSQTLNHNVMYWYQQKSSQAPKLLFHYYDKDFNNEADTPDNFQSRRPNTSFCFLDIRSPGLGDTAMYLCATSRDGTGSYEQYFGPGTRLTVT.

The chain employs TRBV9 and TRBJ2-7, with TRBD2 matching over 7 bases. The V segment lost 10 bases and the J segment 5 bases; nucleotides outside the gene matches: 9. The CDR3 contains 12 residues. The germline CDR1 and CDR2 sequences are SGDLS and YYNGEE. CDR3 DNA: TGTGCCTTTTCGCGGGAGAAAGACGAGCAGTACTTC. It translates to CAFSREKDEQYF.

The V and J genes are TRBV3-1 (or the pseudogene TRBV3-2) and TRBJ1-4; 9 nucleotides match TRBD1. The CDR3 consists of 19 residues. From germline, CDR1 is LGHDT and CDR2 YNNKEL (reference sequence). Germline trimming cut 0 bases from V and 5 bases from J; bases unmatched to any gene: 13. CDR3: CASSQDHPGTGHPNEKLFF. The CDR3 DNA is TGTGCCAGCAGCCAAGATCACCCCGGGACAGGGCATCCGAATGAAAAACTGTTTTTT.

The rearrangement joins TRBV20-1 to TRBJ1-3; D unclear. Between the trimmed V and J ends, which lost 3 bases and 0 bases, there was a span of 9 bases. The CDR3 contains 14 residues. Germline CDR1 and CDR2: DFQATT and SNEGSKA (reference sequence). The CDR3 sequence is CSASISVSGNTIYF. Written as DNA, the CDR3 is TGCAGTGCTAGTATATCGGTCTCTGGAAACACCATATATTTT.

V and J are TRBV9 and TRBJ1-1; 7 bases are a match to TRBD1. The CDR3 is made up of 14 amino acids. The trim removed 0 bases at V and 6 bases at J, leaving 5 bases unmatched. Germline CDR1 reads SGDLS; CDR2 reads YYNGEE. Here the CDR3 reads CASSVEQGSPEAFF. The CDR3 DNA is TGTGCCAGCAGCGTAGAACAGGGGAGCCCTGAAGCTTTCTTT.